This T cell receptor beta chain was identified during a study of shared T cell receptors in the human thymus (dated by TCRdb to about 2021). Context from the whole study: The study examined how the human thymus generates shared, self-reactive T-cell receptor alpha chains.

In the case of this clone: Its target antigen remains unknown. An end of the junction does not agree with germline; a read error may underlie this.

Receptors were amplified or captured by the immunoSEQ multiplex PCR assay. Held by TCRdb, this immuneACCESS table contains in-frame sequences only and omits some clones. Under half of the omission traces to an unresolved V gene where checked; the cause of the rest is unknown. The sample table shows about 710,000 clones, and around 87% are seen once. About 0.0094% of the sample goes to the ten largest clones. Reading from cysteine to phenylalanine, the CDR3 counts 15 amino acids. Of the read, only the CDR3 DNA is kept; its 45 bases are in frame from base 1. CDR1 and CDR2, per the germline V gene (reference sequence), are MNHNY and SVGAGI. The data also belong to a second study, concerning human thymus T cells. From that second study: Donors were immunologically healthy infants undergoing open corrective cardiac surgery for congenital heart defects in Finland. The thymus tissue came from surgical resects taken out during corrective cardiac surgery. Both the thymic and the peripheral blood repertoires appeared to show biased V and J gene segment usage. The related research found that thymic TCR repertoires overlapped highly between unrelated individuals. The study described the TCR alpha and beta repertoires in roughly 8 infant thymus samples and four matching peripheral blood samples. The infant donors were roughly 7 to 250 days old, and the cohort included over 5 males and a couple of females. Thymocytes were mechanically released from the tissue and were stored as pellets of roughly 10-32 million cells at -70 degrees C. A QIAsymphony instrument was used to extract genomic DNA from the frozen cell pellets. TCRB and TCRAD loci were amplified from a standardized quantity of quality-controlled genomic DNA using the immunoSEQ multiplex PCR assay. The V(D)J region was spanned by amplicons of a length sufficient to cover the CDR3 and to identify V and J genes. The amplicons were sequenced on an Illumina platform via the commercial immunoSEQ service. Primer bias and sequencing errors were corrected using previously described methods, and TCRAD and TCRB definitions followed the IMGT database. Repertoires were analysed with immunoSEQ Analyzer 3.0 and VDJTools, covering basic statistics, V/J segment usage, diversity estimates, rarefaction and pairwise overlap. To estimate diversity, the Chao1, ChaoE, Efron-Thisted, Shannon and inverse Simpson indices were applied, and diversity was also estimated on datasets down-sampled to the smallest sample. Repertoire overlap used strict matching of CDR3 nucleotide sequence, V gene and J gene, with Jaccard-based multidimensional scaling clustering. On average, thymus samples yielded 800,000 or so unique TCRB clonotypes, whereas blood samples yielded about 80,000.

This sequence was found in a boy younger than two with a congenital heart defect. Donor details come from another sample of the same person, matched by shared clones. The sample consisted of thymocytes. The rearrangement joined TRBV6-6 to TRBJ1-2, with the D segment identity uncertain. CDR3 region: CASRYSIGRNYGYTF. The nucleotide sequence is TGTGCCAGCAGGTACTCCATTGGCAGGAACTATGGCTACACCTTC.